These T cell receptor beta chains were read from a single sample in a study of blood T cell repertoires in COVID-19. Only in-frame clones appear in the TCRdb table, and some are missing; sequencing was by immunoSEQ multiplex PCR. The sample shows 150,000 to 200,000 clones, around 85% of them seen only once. Sequencing was performed on peripheral blood. These receptors originate from a woman of 80 years or more with acute or convalescent COVID-19. Each CDR3 is given with its conserved first and last residue. Fields, in order: CDR3 DNA, CDR3 protein, D gene, clone size, J gene, V gene. A D gene is named only where the DNA matches it firmly. A row's size may be missing; if present it is once, few, many or a size class.

TGTGCCAGCAGTTCCCCGTTTGGGGGGAATCAGCCCCAGCATTTT,CASSSPFGGNQPQHF,NA,NA,TRBJ1-5,TRBV28
TGCAGCGTTGAGAGCTCAGGACTTCAAGCTTTCTTT,CSVESSGLQAFF,NA,NA,TRBJ1-1,TRBV29-1
TGTGCCAGCAGCAGGGAAGGGACAGGGGTCGGTCAGCCCCAGCATTTT,CASSREGTGVGQPQHF,TRBD1,NA,TRBJ1-5,TRBV7-2
TGTGCCAGCAGCCTAATGGCGGGAGCGGCTTCTGGGGCCAACGTCCTGACTTTC,CASSLMAGAASGANVLTF,TRBD2,NA,TRBJ2-6,TRBV7-9
TGTGCCAGCAGCTTGGCAGGGACAGGATCCTACGAGCAGTACTTC,CASSLAGTGSYEQYF,TRBD1,few,TRBJ2-7,TRBV5-5
TGTGCCAGCAGCCGGGTAGGGGGGACAGGCACAGATACGCAGTATTTT,CASSRVGGTGTDTQYF,NA,NA,TRBJ2-3,TRBV7-9
TGTGCCAGCTCACCAGAGGACCAAGAGACCCAGTACTTC,CASSPEDQETQYF,NA,NA,TRBJ2-5,TRBV18
TGTGCCAGCAACCCTACCTTAGCGAATACCTACAATGAGCAGTTCTTC,CASNPTLANTYNEQFF,NA,NA,TRBJ2-1,TRBV27
TGTGCCAGCAGCGCGACTAGCGGAACCTACAATGAGCAGTTCTTC,CASSATSGTYNEQFF,TRBD2,NA,TRBJ2-1,TRBV9
TGCGCCAGCAGCCCCGGGACTAGCGGGGGGCCCACAGATACGCAGTATTTT,CASSPGTSGGPTDTQYF,TRBD2,NA,TRBJ2-3,TRBV5-1
TGCGCCAGCTCAGCCGGGTTATTCGGGACAGGGGGGGACGAGCAGTACTTC,CASSAGLFGTGGDEQYF,TRBD1,NA,TRBJ2-7,TRBV10-1
TGTGCCAGCAGCCTCCAGAGGGCGGCTGAAGCTTTCTTT,CASSLQRAAEAFF,NA,NA,TRBJ1-1,TRBV3-1/TRBV3-2
TGTGCCAGCAGCTTAGTAGGGGGTGGCTACACCTTC,CASSLVGGGYTF,NA,NA,TRBJ1-2,TRBV7-9
TGTGCCAGCAGCAGACAACATTCAGGGGGTACTGGAAACACCATATATTTT,CASSRQHSGGTGNTIYF,TRBD1,NA,TRBJ1-3,TRBV7-6
TGTGCCACCCCCGGCGGGGGCCCCACCGGGGAGCTGTTTTTT,CATPGGGPTGELFF,NA,NA,TRBJ2-2,TRBV19
TGTGCCAGCAGTTCTGACCCCGGGACAGGCAGTGATAGCAATCAGCCCCAGCATTTT,CASSSDPGTGSDSNQPQHF,TRBD1,NA,TRBJ1-5,TRBV27
TGTGCCAGCAGCTTTGGGCAGGGAAGGGAGCCCCAGCATTTT,CASSFGQGREPQHF,NA,NA,TRBJ1-5,TRBV11-2
TGTGCCACCAGCAGAGAACTTTCCTACGAGCAGTACTTC,CATSRELSYEQYF,NA,few,TRBJ2-7,TRBV15
TGTGCCACCAGCAGAGAGGGTGGGCTTGGCTACGAGCAGTACTTC,CATSREGGLGYEQYF,NA,NA,TRBJ2-7,TRBV15
TGTGCCAGCAGTTTTTCCTTCCTTCTGACAGGGGTCTATGGCTACACCTTC,CASSFSFLLTGVYGYTF,TRBD1,once,TRBJ1-2,TRBV27
TGTGCCAGCAGTGAAACCCAGGCCGCAACTAATGAAAAACTGTTTTTT,CASSETQAATNEKLFF,NA,once,TRBJ1-4,TRBV6-1
TGTGCCAGCAGCCTTACTAGCGGCACAGATACGCAGTATTTT,CASSLTSGTDTQYF,TRBD2,NA,TRBJ2-3,TRBV6-2/TRBV6-3
TGTGCCAGCTCACCATTGCGGGACCCCGGACATGAGCAGTTCTTC,CASSPLRDPGHEQFF,NA,few,TRBJ2-1,TRBV18
TGTGCCACCAGTGAGGGGACTCTAGCCAAAAACATTCAGTACTTC,CATSEGTLAKNIQYF,NA,NA,TRBJ2-4,TRBV24-1
TGCGCCAGCAGCCCCCGACTAGCGGGGGGGCCCGAAGAGACCCAGTACTTC,CASSPRLAGGPEETQYF,TRBD2,NA,TRBJ2-5,TRBV5-1
TGTGCCAGGAAGGGACAGGGGAACACTGAAGCTTTCTTT,CARKGQGNTEAFF,TRBD1,few,TRBJ1-1,TRBV27
TGTGCCAGCAGTCAGGGAGATACGCAGTATTTT,CASSQGDTQYF,NA,NA,TRBJ2-3,TRBV12-3/TRBV12-4
TGTGCCAGCTCACCGGCGGTACTAGCGGGAGCCGGGGAGCTGTTTTTT,CASSPAVLAGAGELFF,TRBD2,NA,TRBJ2-2,TRBV18
TGTGCCAGCAGCAAAGGGGGAACAGGGGGTACTGAAGCTTTCTTT,CASSKGGTGGTEAFF,NA,NA,TRBJ1-1,TRBV21-1
TGTGCCAGCAGAAGGGACAGGGACATCAATCAGCCCCAGCATTTT,CASRRDRDINQPQHF,TRBD1,once,TRBJ1-5,TRBV6-5
TGTGCCAGCAACACCGGGACTGGGGTCGGGACCCAGTACTTC,CASNTGTGVGTQYF,NA,NA,TRBJ2-5,TRBV6-5
TGTGCCAGCAGCCAAGCCAGCGGGAACACCGGGGAGCTGTTTTTT,CASSQASGNTGELFF,NA,NA,TRBJ2-2,TRBV4-2
TGTGCCAGCAGCTTCGCCTCAGGGGGGCTATACAATGAGCAGTTCTTC,CASSFASGGLYNEQFF,NA,NA,TRBJ2-1,TRBV7-3
TGTGCCTGGAGTAGACTAGCGGGTAGCACAGATACGCAGTATTTT,CAWSRLAGSTDTQYF,TRBD2,once,TRBJ2-3,TRBV30
TGTGCCAGCAGCCCCCCCTCGGGGGGGCGCGGATACGAGCAGTACTTC,CASSPPSGGRGYEQYF,TRBD2,NA,TRBJ2-7,TRBV7-2
TGTGCCAGCAGCCTAAACCGCGTCACTCCTAACTATGGCTACACCTTC,CASSLNRVTPNYGYTF,NA,NA,TRBJ1-2,TRBV11-2
TGTGCCAGCAGTCCGCGGGACAGGGGGGGGACTAAGCAGTACTTC,CASSPRDRGGTKQYF,TRBD1,NA,TRBJ2-7,TRBV27
TGTGCCAGCAGCCCCGGACTGGTCAATCAGCCCCAGCATTTT,CASSPGLVNQPQHF,NA,NA,TRBJ1-5,TRBV7-9
TGTGCCAGCAGCTTCGGGTCTGGCGGGAGGGCTGGTGAGCAGTTCTTC,CASSFGSGGRAGEQFF,TRBD2,NA,TRBJ2-1,TRBV5-4
TGTGCCTATTCTCTAGCGGGAGGGCCTAACAATGAGCAGTTCTTC,CAYSLAGGPNNEQFF,TRBD2,NA,TRBJ2-1,TRBV7-9